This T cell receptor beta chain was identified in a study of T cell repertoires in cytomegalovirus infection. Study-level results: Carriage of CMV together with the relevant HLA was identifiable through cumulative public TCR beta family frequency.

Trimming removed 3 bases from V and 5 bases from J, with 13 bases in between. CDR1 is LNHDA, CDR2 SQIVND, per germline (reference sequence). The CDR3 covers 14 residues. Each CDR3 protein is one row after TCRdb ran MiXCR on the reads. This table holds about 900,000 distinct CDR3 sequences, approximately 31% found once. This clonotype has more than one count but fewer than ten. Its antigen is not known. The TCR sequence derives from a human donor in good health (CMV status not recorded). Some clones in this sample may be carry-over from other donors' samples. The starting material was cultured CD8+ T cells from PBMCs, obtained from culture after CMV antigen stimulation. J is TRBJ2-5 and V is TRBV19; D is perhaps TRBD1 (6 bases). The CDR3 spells CASSMRGMKETQYF. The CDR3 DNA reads TGTGCCAGTAGTATGAGGGGGATGAAGGAGACCCAGTACTTC.